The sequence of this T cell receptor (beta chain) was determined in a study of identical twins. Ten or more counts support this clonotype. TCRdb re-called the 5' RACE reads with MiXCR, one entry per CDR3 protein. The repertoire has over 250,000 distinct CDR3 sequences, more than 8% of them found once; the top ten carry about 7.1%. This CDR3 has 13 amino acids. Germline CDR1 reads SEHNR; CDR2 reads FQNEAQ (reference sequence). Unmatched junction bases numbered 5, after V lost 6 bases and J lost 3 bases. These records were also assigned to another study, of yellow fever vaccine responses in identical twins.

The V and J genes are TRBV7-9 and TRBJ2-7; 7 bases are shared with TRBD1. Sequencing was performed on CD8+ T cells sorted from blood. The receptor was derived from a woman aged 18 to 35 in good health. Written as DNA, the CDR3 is TGTGCCAGCAGTTTGGCAGGGGGCTACGAGCAGTACTTC. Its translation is CASSLAGGYEQYF.